Below are 23 T cell receptor beta chains sequenced from a single sample in a study of blood T cell repertoires in COVID-19. Assay used: immunoSEQ multiplex PCR; TCRdb lists only in-frame clones, some missing. The sample shows approximately 430,000 clones, about nine tenths of them seen only once. Sequences were obtained from peripheral blood. The receptor source for this set is a woman aged 25 to 39 with active or convalescent COVID-19.

The gene calls are TRBV4-2 and TRBJ1-4; D call uncertain. V lost 1 base and J lost 0, with 9 bases in between. Germline V gene data show CDR1 as LGHNA and CDR2 as YNFKEQ. The CDR3 extends over 16 amino acids. CDR3 region: CASSQVAGATNEKLFF. CDR3 coding DNA: TGTGCCAGCAGCCAAGTGGCAGGCGCAACTAATGAAAAACTGTTTTTT.

The chain joins TRBV5-8 to TRBJ1-1, with TRBD1 identical over 7 bases. Germline values: CDR1 SGHTS, CDR2 YDEGEE. V was pared by 4 bases and J by 4 bases, with 4 bases of the junction left unmatched. This CDR3 is 13 amino acids long. The CDR3 spells CASSAGTVTEAFF. CDR3 bases: TGTGCCAGCAGCGCCGGGACAGTCACTGAAGCTTTCTTT. Drawing the rest from reference TRBV5-8 and TRBJ1-1, the complete variable domain is EAGVTQSPTHLIKTRGQQATLRCSPISGHTSVYWYQQALGLGLQFLLWYDEGEERNRGNFPPRFSGRQFPNYSSELNVNALELEDSALYLCASSAGTVTEAFFGQGTRLTVV.

V usage is TRBV10-3 and J usage is TRBJ2-2, with D perhaps matching TRBD2 (6 bases). The germline gives CDR1 ENHRY, CDR2 SYGVKD. This CDR3 has 17 residues. V gave up 0 bases and J gave up 2 bases, with 13 bases separating them. The CDR3 bases are TGTGCCATCAGTGAGTCGTCGGAGGGCATCAACACCGGGGAGCTGTTTTTT. Protein product: CAISESSEGINTGELFF.

The J gene is TRBJ1-3, the V gene TRBV15, with D unclear. The germline gives CDR1 LNHNV, CDR2 YYDKDF (reference sequence). The CDR3 runs to 17 residues. V lost 0 bases to trimming and J lost 0 bases, with 12 bases between them. The CDR3 sequence: CATSRDAASFSGNTIYF. The CDR3 DNA sequence: TGTGCCACCAGCAGAGATGCTGCAAGCTTCTCTGGAAACACCATATATTTT.

This chain uses TRBV13 with TRBJ2-4; D perhaps matches TRBD2 (6 bases). V shed 1 base and J shed 0 bases, with 13 bases lying between them. Looked up from germline, CDR1 is PRHDT and CDR2 is FYEKMQ (reference sequence). The CDR3 is 17 residues long. CDR3 residues: CASSLETWGLAKNIQYF. CDR3 nucleotide sequence: TGTGCCAGCAGCTTAGAGACTTGGGGACTAGCCAAAAACATTCAGTACTTC.

The chain carries TRBV6-2 or TRBV6-3 and TRBJ1-1; 7 bases agree with TRBD1. V lost 1 base and J lost 6; bases outside the gene matches: 11. The CDR3 is 16 residues long. CDR1 is MNHEY and CDR2 is SVGEGT in the germline V gene. The CDR3 loop reads CASSYYGQVATAEAFF. The CDR3, as DNA: TGTGCCAGCAGTTACTACGGACAGGTGGCCACCGCTGAAGCTTTCTTT.

This clone was counted between two and nine times. The chain uses TRBV10-3 and TRBJ2-2, with D unclear. Trimming removed 3 bases at V and 1 base at J, with 6 bases between. CDR3 length: 14 residues. Germline V gene lookup returns CDR1 ENHRY and CDR2 SYGVKD. Written as DNA, the CDR3 is TGTGCCATCAGTGATCGGGTGAACACCGGGGAGCTGTTTTTT. It is translated as CAISDRVNTGELFF.

The chain has TRBV21-1 and TRBJ2-1; the table calls TRBD1, which could not be checked here. TRBV21-1 has pseudogene status. The CDR3 length is 14 residues. Written as DNA, the CDR3 is TGTGCCAGCAGCAAAGTGGACAAATACAATGAGCAGTTCTTC. The encoded protein is CASSKVDKYNEQFF.

This clone was picked up one time. This chain joins TRBV6-5 and TRBJ1-6; D gene unclear. Germline loops: CDR1 MNHEY, CDR2 SVGAGI. There are 13 residues in the CDR3. The ends were cut back, 0 bases at V and 14 bases at J, with 11 bases in the middle. CDR3 protein: CASSYSAAQALHF. DNA for the CDR3: TGTGCCAGCAGTTACTCGGCGGCCCAAGCCCTCCACTTT.

This sequence joins TRBV11-3 and TRBJ2-2; 10 bases agree with TRBD2. Per the germline V gene, CDR1 is SGHNT and CDR2 is YENEEA. This CDR3 is built from 14 residues. Unmatched junction bases numbered 4, after V lost 4 bases and J lost 8 bases. For the CDR3, the DNA is TGTGCCAGCAGCTCCCTAGCGGGAGTGGGGGAGCTGTTTTTT. This codes for CASSSLAGVGELFF.

The table lists this clone with a count of one. The V call is TRBV5-1, the J call TRBJ2-2; 8 nucleotides agree with TRBD1. J was trimmed by 4 bases and V by 4 bases; bases with no gene match: 6. Germline V gene data show CDR1 as SGHRS and CDR2 as YFSETQ. There are 15 residues in the CDR3. The CDR3 here is CASSARTGTTGELFF. As DNA, the CDR3 is TGCGCCAGCAGCGCTCGGACAGGGACCACCGGGGAGCTGTTTTTT.

This clone was found once. The V gene is TRBV3-1 (or the pseudogene TRBV3-2), the J gene TRBJ1-1; no reliable D call. The CDR3 covers 13 residues. Germline-derived CDR1 and CDR2 are LGHDT and YNNKEL (reference sequence). The germline V and J ends were trimmed by 4 bases and 1 base, with 7 bases remaining between them. CDR3 loop: CASSPLQNTEAFF. The CDR3 coding sequence is TGTGCCAGCAGCCCCTTACAGAACACTGAAGCTTTCTTT.

This clone has more than one count but fewer than ten. The chain uses TRBV3-1 (or the pseudogene TRBV3-2) and TRBJ1-2; 9 bases fit TRBD1. CDR1 is LGHDT, CDR2 YNNKEL, per germline (reference sequence). V shed 6 bases, J shed 4 bases, and the junction held 6 bases outside the gene matches. This CDR3 has 14 residues. The CDR3 DNA is TGTGCCAGCAGTCGGGGACAGGGTTCCTATGGCTACACCTTC. Translating it yields CASSRGQGSYGYTF.

This chain uses TRBV2 with TRBJ2-3; 10 nucleotides match TRBD2. CDR3 length: 18 residues. Germline V gives CDR1 SNHLY, CDR2 FYNNEI. V lost 3 bases to trimming and J lost 1 base; unmatched junction nucleotides: 10. The CDR3: CASSERAGGYLGTDTQYF. The CDR3 region has the DNA TGTGCCAGCAGTGAGCGAGCGGGGGGGTATTTGGGCACAGATACGCAGTATTTT.

The chain has TRBV27 and TRBJ1-1, with TRBD1 matching 10 bases. The CDR3 totals 15 residues. Trimming removed 5 bases from V and 0 bases from J; junction bases left unmatched: 3. Looked up from germline, CDR1 is MNHEY and CDR2 is SMNVEV (reference sequence). CDR3 protein: CASSGQGGMNTEAFF. DNA for the CDR3: TGTGCCAGCAGTGGACAGGGGGGAATGAACACTGAAGCTTTCTTT.

This chain uses TRBV20-1 with TRBJ1-2, with D unresolved. The V and J ends lost 3 bases and 8 bases respectively, with 19 bases between them. Germline assignment: CDR1 DFQATT and CDR2 SNEGSKA (reference sequence). The CDR3 has 14 amino acids. CDR3 DNA sequence: TGCAGTGCTAGTCCAGGTCCTGCTGCTCAAGGCTACACCTTC. It translates to CSASPGPAAQGYTF.

A remark on this clone: Additional DNA sequences in this sample encode the identical CDR3. The CDR3 sequence is CASSEARPGVSNQPQHF. The CDR3 coding sequence is TGTGCCAGCAGTGAAGCAAGGCCAGGTGTAAGCAATCAGCCCCAGCATTTT. The rearrangement uses TRBV6-1 and TRBJ1-5; D unresolved. There are 17 residues in the CDR3. Germline CDR1 MNHNS, CDR2 SASEGT. Trimming shortened V by 0 bases and J by 1 base, and 13 bases separated the two germline ends.

This clone was found once. The chain couples TRBV25-1 to TRBJ1-2; D is perhaps TRBD1 (5 bases). Germline V gene data show CDR1 as MGHDK and CDR2 as SYGVNS. V was clipped by 4 bases and J by 8 bases, with 17 bases between them. The CDR3 totals 14 residues. CDR3: CASSGGGRPDGYTF. CDR3 bases: TGTGCCAGCAGTGGGGGGGGAAGACCCGACGGCTACACCTTC.

The CDR3 is CASSQEGTLQGNTIYF. CDR3 in DNA: TGCGCCAGCAGCCAAGAGGGGACTCTACAGGGAAACACCATATATTTT. This chain joins TRBV4-1 and TRBJ1-3; D might be TRBD1 (5 bases). CDR1 and CDR2 (germline): MGHRA, YSYEKL. The CDR3 has 16 residues. The V and J ends lost 0 bases and 4 bases respectively, with 13 bases between them.

This clone was found once. The rearrangement joins TRBV4-1 to TRBJ1-2; D unresolved. CDR3 length: 13 amino acids. Trimming removed 0 bases from V and 8 bases from J, with 10 bases in between. Germline CDR1 is MGHRA and CDR2 is YSYEKL. CDR3 sequence: CASSQDSSYGYTF. In DNA, the CDR3 is TGCGCCAGCAGCCAAGATTCTAGTTACGGCTACACCTTC.

This sequence joins TRBV19 and TRBJ1-1; D is possibly TRBD1 (5 bases). The V end was cut by 3 bases, the J end by 2 bases, with 16 bases between. The CDR3 is 16 amino acids. Germline V lookup: CDR1 LNHDA, CDR2 SQIVND (reference sequence). The CDR3 nucleotides read TGTGCCAGTAGTATTTGGGGCAGGTGGATAAACACTGAAGCTTTCTTT. Translation: CASSIWGRWINTEAFF.

The rearrangement uses TRBV11-3 and TRBJ2-1; 15 bases align to TRBD2. The germline V gene has CDR1 SGHNT and CDR2 YENEEA. The CDR3 runs to 18 residues. V lost 5 bases and J lost 2; bases outside the gene matches: 7. The CDR3 sequence: CASSPGLAGGYTYNEQFF. CDR3 DNA sequence: TGTGCCAGCAGCCCGGGACTAGCGGGAGGCTACACCTACAATGAGCAGTTCTTC. Based on the CDR3 plus reference TRBV11-3 and TRBJ2-1, the full variable domain is EAGVVQSPRYKIIEKKQPVAFWCNPISGHNTLYWYLQNLGQGPELLIRYENEEAVDDSQLPKDRFSAERLKGVDSTLKIQPAELGDSAVYLCASSPGLAGGYTYNEQFFGPGTRLTVL.

The V and J genes are TRBV23-1 and TRBJ1-2, with D possibly matching TRBD1 (6 bases). TRBV23-1 is an ORF; its function is uncertain. The V and J ends lost 4 bases and 7 bases respectively, with 16 bases between them. The CDR3 totals 14 residues. The CDR3 spells CASSPAGAVGGYTF. CDR3 bases: TGCGCCAGCAGTCCGGCAGGGGCAGTTGGTGGCTACACCTTC.